In this sample, the clone carrying this T cell receptor beta chain turned up once. The sample comes from a study of blood T cell repertoires in COVID-19. Turning to the study itself: Acute and convalescent COVID-19 specimens originated in the United States, Italy and Spain. Nucleic acid was either cDNA or gDNA, and it came from T cells, B-cell-depleted T cells, or PBMCs.

The V segment lost 0 bases and the J segment 3 bases; nucleotides outside the gene matches: 4. This CDR3 is 15 amino acids long. Germline loops: CDR1 GTSNPN, CDR2 SVGIG (reference sequence). In the study's own analysis: Researchers report that nucleated cell counts were estimated from reference gene primer amplification. The table came from immunoSEQ multiplex PCR; TCRdb's copy has only in-frame clones and leaves some out. V and J calls and clone size are copied from that table; D and trimming were computed from the DNA. Of 80,000 to 100,000 clones listed, 65% to 90% are singletons. The sample consisted of peripheral blood. This TCR was recovered from a man between 65 and 85 years old with active or convalescent COVID-19. The J gene is TRBJ2-2, the V gene TRBV30, with 7 bases aligning to TRBD2. The CDR3 nucleotides are TGTGCCTGGAGTGTTGGGGGGGTTTACACCGGGGAGCTGTTTTTT. Its protein product is CAWSVGGVYTGELFF.